This T cell receptor (beta chain) was identified in a study of blood T cell repertoires in COVID-19. Only in-frame clones appear in the TCRdb table, and some are missing; sequencing was by immunoSEQ multiplex PCR. The sample carries around 360,000 clones, 87% recorded once. This CDR3 comprises 16 residues. V was pared by 2 bases and J by 1 base, with 4 bases of the junction left unmatched. Germline CDR1 and CDR2: SGHTA and FQGNSA. The source is a woman in her twenties or thirties with COVID-19, enrolled during active disease. The chain uses TRBV7-2 and TRBJ2-7; 11 bases line up with TRBD2. The sequenced material came from peripheral blood. The CDR3 sequence: CASSLQTSGSSYEQYF. In DNA form, the CDR3 reads TGTGCCAGCAGCTTACAAACTAGCGGGAGTTCCTACGAGCAGTACTTC. Full variable domain (missing parts from reference TRBV7-2 and TRBJ2-7): GAGVSQSPSNKVTEKGKDVELRCDPISGHTALYWYRQSLGQGLEFLIYFQGNSAPDKSGLPSDRFSAERTGGSVSTLTIQRTQQEDSAVYLCASSLQTSGSSYEQYFGPGTRLTVT.